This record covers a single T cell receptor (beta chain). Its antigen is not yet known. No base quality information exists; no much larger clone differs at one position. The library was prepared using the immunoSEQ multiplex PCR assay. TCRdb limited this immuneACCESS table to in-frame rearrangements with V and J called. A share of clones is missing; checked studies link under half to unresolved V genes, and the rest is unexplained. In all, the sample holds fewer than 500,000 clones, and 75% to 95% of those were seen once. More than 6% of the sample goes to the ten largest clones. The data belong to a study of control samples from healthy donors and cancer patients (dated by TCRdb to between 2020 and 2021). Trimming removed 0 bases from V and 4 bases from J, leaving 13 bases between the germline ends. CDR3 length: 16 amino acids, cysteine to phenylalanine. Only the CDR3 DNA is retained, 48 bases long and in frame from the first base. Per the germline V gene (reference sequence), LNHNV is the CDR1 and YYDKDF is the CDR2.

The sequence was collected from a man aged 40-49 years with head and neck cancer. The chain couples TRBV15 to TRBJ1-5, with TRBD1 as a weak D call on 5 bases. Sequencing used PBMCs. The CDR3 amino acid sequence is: CATSREGRASNQPQHF. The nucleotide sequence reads TGTGCCACCAGCAGAGAGGGCAGGGCAAGTAATCAGCCCCAGCATTTT.